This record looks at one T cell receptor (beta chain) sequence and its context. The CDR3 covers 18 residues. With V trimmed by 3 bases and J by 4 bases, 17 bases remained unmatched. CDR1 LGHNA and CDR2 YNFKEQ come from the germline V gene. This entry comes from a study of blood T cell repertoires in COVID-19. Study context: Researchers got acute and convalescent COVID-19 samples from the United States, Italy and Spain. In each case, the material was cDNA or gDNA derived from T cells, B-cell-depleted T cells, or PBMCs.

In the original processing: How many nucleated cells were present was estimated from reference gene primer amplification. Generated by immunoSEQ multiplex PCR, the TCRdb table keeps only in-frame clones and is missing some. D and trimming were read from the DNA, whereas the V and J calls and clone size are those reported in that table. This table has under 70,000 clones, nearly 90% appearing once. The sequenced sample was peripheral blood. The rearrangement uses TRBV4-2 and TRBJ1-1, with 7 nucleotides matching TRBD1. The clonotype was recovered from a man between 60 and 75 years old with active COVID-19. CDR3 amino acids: CASSQKGQSLVVGTEAFF. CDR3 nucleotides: TGTGCCAGCAGCCAGAAGGGACAGAGCCTAGTTGTAGGCACTGAAGCTTTCTTT.